This T cell receptor beta chain emerged from a study of blood T cell repertoires in COVID-19. Looking at the study overall: Both acute and convalescent COVID-19 samples were obtained from the United States, Italy and Spain. T cells, B-cell-depleted T cells, or PBMCs supplied cDNA or gDNA.

V lost 3 bases and J lost 3; bases outside the gene matches: 5. CDR1 is LNHDA and CDR2 is SQIVND in the germline V gene (reference sequence). The CDR3 has 15 residues. In the original workflow: Estimation of nucleated cell counts relied on the amplification of reference gene primers. Assay: immunoSEQ multiplex PCR; the TCRdb copy retains only in-frame clones and omits some. V and J calls plus clone size are reproduced from that table; the DNA served to infer D and trimming. The data show 95,000 to 150,000 clones, with more than 70% seen just once and 3.9% held by the top ten. Sequencing input: peripheral blood. V is TRBV19 and J is TRBJ2-1; TRBD1 matches at 7 bases. This receptor was identified in a man between 60 and 75 years old with acute or convalescent COVID-19. The CDR3 loop is CASSIDRVIYNEQFF. DNA of the CDR3: TGTGCCAGTAGTATCGACAGGGTGATCTACAATGAGCAGTTCTTC. Filled out from reference TRBV19 and TRBJ2-1, the complete variable domain reads DGGITQSPKYLFRKEGQNVTLSCEQNLNHDAMYWYRQDPGQGLRLIYYSQIVNDFQKGDIAEGYSVSREKKESFPLTVTSAQKNPTAFYLCASSIDRVIYNEQFFGPGTRLTVL.